This T cell receptor (beta chain) was observed in a study of Tregs in tolerant kidney transplant recipients. Profiling relied on immunoSEQ multiplex PCR, and the TCRdb table lists in-frame clones only, not all of them. This table has tens of thousands of clones, 84% appearing once. Study-wide findings and caveats: This study did not directly address biological reproducibility. The most relevant donor-specific Treg TCRbeta repertoire apparently came from expansion with activated donor B cells.

As to this clone: The antigen remains unidentified.

Unstimulated Tregs (CD4+CD25+CD127-) and CD4+CD25- non-Tregs were sorted from PBMCs. The specimen was CD4+ T cells from blood. This TCR came from a human donor in good health.

The CDR3 bases are TGTGCCAGCAGCCGGTGGGACCCTCCCCACTACGAGCAGTACTTC. It codes for CASSRWDPPHYEQYF. The V and J genes are TRBV7-9 and TRBJ2-7, with D perhaps matching TRBD1 or TRBD2 (5 bases each). The CDR3 has 15 residues. CDR1 is SEHNR and CDR2 is FQNEAQ in the germline V gene (reference sequence). Trimming took 5 bases from V and 3 from J, leaving 17 bases between them.